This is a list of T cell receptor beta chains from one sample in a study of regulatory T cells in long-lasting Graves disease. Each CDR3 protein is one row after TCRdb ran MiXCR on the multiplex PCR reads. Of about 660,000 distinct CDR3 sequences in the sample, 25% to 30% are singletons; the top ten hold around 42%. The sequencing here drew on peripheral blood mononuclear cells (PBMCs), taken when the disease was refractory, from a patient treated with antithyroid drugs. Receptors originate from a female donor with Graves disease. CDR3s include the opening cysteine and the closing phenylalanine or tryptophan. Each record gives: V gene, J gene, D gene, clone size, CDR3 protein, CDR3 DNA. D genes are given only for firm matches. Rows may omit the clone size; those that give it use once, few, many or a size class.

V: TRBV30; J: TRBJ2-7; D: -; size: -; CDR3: CASEEGSSYEQYF; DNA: TGTGCCTCCGAGGAGGGGAGCTCCTACGAGCAGTACTTC
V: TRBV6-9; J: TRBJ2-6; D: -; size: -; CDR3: CASSSSGPRSSGANVLTF; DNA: TGTGCCAGCAGTTCGAGCGGTCCTCGAAGCTCTGGGGCCAACGTCCTGACTTTC
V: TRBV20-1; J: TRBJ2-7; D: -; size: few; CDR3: CSAGRGSYEQYF; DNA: TGCAGTGCCGGGCGGGGATCCTACGAGCAGTACTTC
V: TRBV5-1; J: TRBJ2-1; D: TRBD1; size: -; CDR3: CASSAGQGSYNEQFF; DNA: TGCGCCAGCAGCGCGGGACAGGGCTCCTACAATGAGCAGTTCTTC
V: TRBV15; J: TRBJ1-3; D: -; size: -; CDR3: CATSHGEGSGNTIYF; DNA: TGTGCCACCTCTCACGGGGAGGGTTCTGGAAACACCATATATTTT
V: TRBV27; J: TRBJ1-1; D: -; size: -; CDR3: CASSLQSLGGGRTEAFF; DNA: TGTGCCAGCAGTTTACAGTCCTTGGGCGGGGGACGCACTGAAGCTTTCTTT
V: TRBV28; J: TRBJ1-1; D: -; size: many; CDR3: CASSFQGQPGNTEAFF; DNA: TGTGCCAGCAGTTTCCAAGGACAGCCCGGTAACACTGAAGCTTTCTTT
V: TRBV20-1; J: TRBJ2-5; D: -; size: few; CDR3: CSASLAPQETQYF; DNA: TGCAGTGCTAGTTTAGCGCCCCAAGAGACCCAGTACTTC
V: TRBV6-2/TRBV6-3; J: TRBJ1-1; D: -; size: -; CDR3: CASSDAGLGHTEAFF; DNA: TGTGCCAGCAGTGATGCAGGGTTGGGGCACACTGAAGCTTTCTTT
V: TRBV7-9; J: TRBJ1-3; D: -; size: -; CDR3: CASSSSSAGNTIYF; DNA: TGTGCCAGCAGCTCCTCATCGGCGGGAAACACCATATATTTT
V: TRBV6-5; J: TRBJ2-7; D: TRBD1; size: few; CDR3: CASSYSPGQWIAYEQYF; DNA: TGTGCCAGCAGTTACTCTCCGGGACAGTGGATTGCCTACGAGCAGTACTTC
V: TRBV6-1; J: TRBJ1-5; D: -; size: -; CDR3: CASSDNRVGNQPQHF; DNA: TGTGCCAGCAGTGATAACAGGGTGGGGAATCAGCCCCAGCATTTT
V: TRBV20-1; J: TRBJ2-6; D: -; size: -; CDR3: CSARDRDSGANVLAF; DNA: TGCAGTGCTAGAGATCGAGACTCTGGGGCCAACGTCCTGGCTTTC
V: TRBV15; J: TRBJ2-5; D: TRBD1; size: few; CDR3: CATSRERTGGNLETQYF; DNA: TGTGCCACCAGCAGAGAGAGGACAGGGGGCAATCTCGAGACCCAGTACTTC
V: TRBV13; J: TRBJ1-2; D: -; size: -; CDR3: CASSHGSDYGYTF; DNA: TGTGCCAGCAGCCACGGGTCAGATTATGGCTACACCTTC
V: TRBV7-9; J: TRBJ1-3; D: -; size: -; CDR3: CASSLVEAGNTIYF; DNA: TGTGCCAGCAGCTTAGTAGAGGCCGGAAACACCATATATTTT
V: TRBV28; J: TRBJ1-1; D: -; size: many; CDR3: CASSFGGSAEAFF; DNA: TGTGCCAGCAGTTTTGGTGGTTCGGCCGAAGCTTTCTTT
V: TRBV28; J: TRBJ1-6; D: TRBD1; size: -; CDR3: CASSLIQGEDNSPLHF; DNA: TGTGCCAGCAGTTTAATTCAGGGGGAGGATAATTCACCCCTCCACTTT
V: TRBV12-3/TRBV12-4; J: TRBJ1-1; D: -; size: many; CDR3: CASSPRQARNTEAFF; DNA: TGTGCCAGCAGTCCTAGACAGGCGAGGAACACTGAAGCTTTCTTT
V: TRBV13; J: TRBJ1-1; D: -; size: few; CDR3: CASSSRGAGDTEAFF; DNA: TGTGCCAGCAGCTCCCGGGGCGCAGGGGACACTGAAGCTTTCTTT
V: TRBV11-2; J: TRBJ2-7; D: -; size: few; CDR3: CASSSRGRGSFTYEQYF; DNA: TGTGCCAGCAGCTCCCGGGGTCGAGGCAGTTTTACCTACGAGCAGTACTTC
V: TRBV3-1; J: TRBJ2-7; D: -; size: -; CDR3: CASSQGEIEQYF; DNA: TGTGCCAGCAGCCAAGGGGAGATCGAGCAGTACTTC
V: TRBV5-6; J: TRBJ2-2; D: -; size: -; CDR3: CASSLEAAPNTGELFF; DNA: TGTGCCAGCAGCTTGGAGGCAGCTCCGAACACCGGGGAGCTGTTTTTT
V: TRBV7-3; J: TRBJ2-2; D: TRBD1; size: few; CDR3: CASSPTGGHTGELFF; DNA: TGTGCCAGCAGCCCGACAGGGGGCCACACCGGGGAGCTGTTTTTT
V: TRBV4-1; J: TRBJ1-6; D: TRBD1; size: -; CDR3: CASSQVGTGTSSPLHF; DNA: TGCGCCAGCAGCCAAGTGGGGACAGGGACTAGTTCACCCCTCCACTTT
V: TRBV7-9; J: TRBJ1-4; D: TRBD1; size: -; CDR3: CASSPRGEDEKLFF; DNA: TGTGCCAGCAGCCCCAGGGGGGAAGATGAAAAACTGTTTTTT
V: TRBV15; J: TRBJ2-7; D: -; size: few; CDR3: CATSRDLRYEQYF; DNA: TGTGCCACCAGCAGAGATCTCCGGTACGAGCAGTACTTC
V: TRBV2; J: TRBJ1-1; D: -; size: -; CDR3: CASQTPVANEAFF; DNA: TGTGCCAGCCAAACCCCAGTGGCAAATGAAGCTTTCTTT
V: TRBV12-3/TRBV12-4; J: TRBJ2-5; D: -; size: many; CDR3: CASSFEVETQYF; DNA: TGTGCCAGCAGTTTTGAGGTTGAGACCCAGTACTTC
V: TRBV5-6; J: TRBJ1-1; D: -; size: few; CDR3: CASRFRGRGIAFF; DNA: TGTGCCAGCAGGTTTCGGGGACGGGGTATAGCTTTCTTT
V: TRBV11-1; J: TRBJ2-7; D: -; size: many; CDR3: CASAEEDEQYF; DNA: TGTGCCAGCGCGGAGGAGGACGAGCAGTACTTC
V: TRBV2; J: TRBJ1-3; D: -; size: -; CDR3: CASSEGALGGNTIYF; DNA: TGTGCCAGCAGTGAAGGGGCGCTGGGCGGAAACACCATATATTTT
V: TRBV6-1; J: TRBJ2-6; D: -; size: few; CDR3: CASSGGAAAGGANVLTF; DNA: TGTGCCAGCAGTGGCGGGGCGGCTGCTGGTGGGGCCAACGTCCTGACTTTC
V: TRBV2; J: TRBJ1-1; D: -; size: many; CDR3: CASSEPVGLAEAFF; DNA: TGTGCCAGCAGTGAACCGGTAGGGTTGGCTGAAGCTTTCTTT
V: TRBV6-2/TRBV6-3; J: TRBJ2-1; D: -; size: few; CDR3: CASSYSGIEQFF; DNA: TGTGCCAGCAGTTACTCAGGGATTGAGCAGTTCTTC
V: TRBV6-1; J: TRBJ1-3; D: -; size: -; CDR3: CASSEWGWGSGNTIYF; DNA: TGTGCCAGCAGTGAGTGGGGCTGGGGTTCTGGAAACACCATATATTTT
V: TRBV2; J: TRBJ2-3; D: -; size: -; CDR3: CASGPEPNADTQYF; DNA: TGTGCCAGCGGGCCGGAGCCCAACGCAGATACGCAGTATTTT
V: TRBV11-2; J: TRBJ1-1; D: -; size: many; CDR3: CASSFKRGNTEAFF; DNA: TGTGCCAGCAGCTTCAAACGGGGGAACACTGAAGCTTTCTTT
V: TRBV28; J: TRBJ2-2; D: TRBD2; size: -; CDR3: CASSDTSGANTGELFF; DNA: TGTGCCAGCAGTGATACTAGCGGGGCGAACACCGGGGAGCTGTTTTTT
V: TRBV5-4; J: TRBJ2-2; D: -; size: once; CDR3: CASSFTGMGYGSGELFF; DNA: TGTGCCAGCAGCTTCACGGGGATGGGGTATGGGTCCGGGGAGCTGTTTTTT
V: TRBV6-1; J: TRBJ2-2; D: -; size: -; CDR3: CASTSATNTGELFF; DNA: TGTGCCAGCACTAGCGCTACGAACACCGGGGAGCTGTTTTTT
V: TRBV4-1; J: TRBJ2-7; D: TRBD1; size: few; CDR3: CASSPLGQGAHEQYF; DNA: TGCGCCAGCAGCCCGTTGGGGCAGGGGGCCCACGAGCAGTACTTC
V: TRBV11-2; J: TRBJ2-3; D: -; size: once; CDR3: CASSASGQIQTDTQYF; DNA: TGTGCCAGCAGCGCTTCAGGTCAGATACAGACAGATACGCAGTATTTT
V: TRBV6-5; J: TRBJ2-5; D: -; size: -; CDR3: CASSYTRTANYQETQYF; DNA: TGTGCCAGCAGTTACACCCGGACAGCGAACTACCAAGAGACCCAGTACTTC
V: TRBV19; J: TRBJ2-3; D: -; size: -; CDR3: CASSIQVVFGKPDTQYF; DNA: TGTGCCAGTAGTATCCAGGTGGTATTTGGAAAACCAGATACGCAGTATTTT
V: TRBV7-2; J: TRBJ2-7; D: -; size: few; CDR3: CASTSVRNYEQYF; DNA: TGTGCCAGCACCTCGGTCAGAAACTACGAGCAGTACTTC
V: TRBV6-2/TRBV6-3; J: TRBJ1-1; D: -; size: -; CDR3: CASSYGVKGTEAFF; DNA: TGTGCCAGCAGTTACGGGGTTAAGGGCACTGAAGCTTTCTTT
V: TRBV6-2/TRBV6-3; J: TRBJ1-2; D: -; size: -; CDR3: CASSGVPGYGYTF; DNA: TGTGCCAGCAGTGGGGTGCCGGGGTATGGCTACACCTTC
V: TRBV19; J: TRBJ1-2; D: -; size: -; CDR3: CASRHGSTVYGYTF; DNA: TGTGCCAGTAGACATGGGTCGACAGTCTATGGCTACACCTTC
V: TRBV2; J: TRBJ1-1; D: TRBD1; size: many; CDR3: CASSEPGTVNTEAFF; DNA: TGTGCCAGCAGTGAACCGGGGACAGTGAACACTGAAGCTTTCTTT
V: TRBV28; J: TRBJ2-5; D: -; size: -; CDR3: CASSFTGVLSYGGQETQYF; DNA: TGTGCCAGCAGCTTTACAGGGGTTTTGAGTTACGGGGGGCAAGAGACCCAGTACTTC
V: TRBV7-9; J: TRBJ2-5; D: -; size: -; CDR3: CASSLAGQQETQYF; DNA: TGTGCCAGCAGCTTAGCAGGGCAACAAGAGACCCAGTACTTC
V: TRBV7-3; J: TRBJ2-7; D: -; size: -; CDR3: CASSSDFPDDYEQYF; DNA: TGTGCCAGCAGCTCCGACTTCCCGGACGACTACGAGCAGTACTTC
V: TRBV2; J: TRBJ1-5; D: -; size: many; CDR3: CASSAGTGSNQPQHF; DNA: TGTGCCAGCAGCGCCGGGACGGGTAGCAATCAGCCCCAGCATTTT
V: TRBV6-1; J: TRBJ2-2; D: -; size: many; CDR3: CASSAASTGELFF; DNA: TGTGCCAGCAGCGCCGCATCGACCGGGGAGCTGTTTTTT
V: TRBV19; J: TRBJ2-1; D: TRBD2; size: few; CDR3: CASSIASGPSTYNEQLF; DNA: TGTGCCAGTAGTATTGCTAGCGGCCCATCGACCTACAATGAGCAGCTCTTC
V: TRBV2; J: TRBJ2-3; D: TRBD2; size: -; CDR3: CASHGTSGAMADTQYF; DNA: TGTGCCAGCCACGGGACTAGCGGGGCAATGGCAGATACGCAGTATTTT
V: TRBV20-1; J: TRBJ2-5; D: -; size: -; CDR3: CSASFLRRQYQETQYF; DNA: TGCAGTGCTTCATTTCTGAGGCGGCAGTACCAAGAGACCCAGTACTTC
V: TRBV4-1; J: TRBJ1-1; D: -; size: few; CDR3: CASSQGTGWGTEAFF; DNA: TGCGCCAGCAGCCAAGGTACAGGGTGGGGCACTGAAGCTTTCTTT
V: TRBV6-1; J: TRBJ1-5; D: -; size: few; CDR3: CASREQGRNQPQHF; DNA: TGTGCCAGCAGAGAACAGGGCCGTAATCAGCCCCAGCATTTT